A selection of T cell receptor beta chains follows, all from one sample in a study of blood T cells in healthy people across ages. TCRdb re-analysed the 5' RACE reads in MiXCR, keeping a single row per CDR3 protein. The sample lists around 1,000,000 distinct CDR3 sequences, around 27% occurring once. In addition, the sample was reused for a study of T cells of mothers and their children.

The source material was blood. The receptors were sampled from a girl aged 2 to 9 in good health. CDR3s include the opening cysteine and the closing phenylalanine or tryptophan. The D gene is left open where the match is weak. Size tells how often a clone was seen (once, few, many) or the class of an expanded clone, and some rows leave it out.

D gene | J gene | V gene | clone size | CDR3 DNA | CDR3 protein
. | TRBJ1-1 | TRBV7-2 | . | TGTGCCAGCAGCTTAGTTATTGACACTGAAGCTTTCTTT | CASSLVIDTEAFF
. | TRBJ2-1 | TRBV21-1 | many | TGTGCCACCCCTCGGTTAGCGACCTACAATGAGCAGTTCTTC | CATPRLATYNEQFF
. | TRBJ2-3 | TRBV10-1 | . | TGCGCCACCAGGAGCGGCGATACGCAGTATTTT | CATRSGDTQYF
. | TRBJ2-5 | TRBV12-3/TRBV12-4 | . | TGTGCCAGCAGTTTATACGGGGCAGGAGAGACCCAGTACTTC | CASSLYGAGETQYF
. | TRBJ1-2 | TRBV2 | . | TGTGCCAGCTCAGTAGGGTCGTTGGGCTATGGCTACACCTTC | CASSVGSLGYGYTF
TRBD2 | TRBJ2-7 | TRBV28 | . | TGTGCCAGCAGCTATGAGGTAGCGGGGTACGAGCAGTACTTC | CASSYEVAGYEQYF
. | TRBJ2-5 | TRBV7-2 | . | TGTGCCAGCAGCTTAGTGGCGGGAAGGGGAGAGACCCAGTACTTC | CASSLVAGRGETQYF
. | TRBJ2-5 | TRBV20-1 | . | TGCAGTGCTGGGATTACAGGGGAGGGAGAGACCCAGTACTTC | CSAGITGEGETQYF
. | TRBJ1-2 | TRBV29-1 | few | TGCAGCGTAATGGACCGGAACTATGGCTACACCTTC | CSVMDRNYGYTF
. | TRBJ2-7 | TRBV20-1 | many | TGCAGTGCTAGAGATCCCAGCTCCTACGAGCAGTACTTC | CSARDPSSYEQYF
. | TRBJ2-3 | TRBV7-2 | . | TGTGCCAGCAGCTTACGTTTCGGGGCGGGAGATACGCAGTATTTT | CASSLRFGAGDTQYF
. | TRBJ1-2 | TRBV7-2 | . | TGTGCCAGCAGCTTAGAGGGAGGGGCCGGCTATGGCTACACCTTC | CASSLEGGAGYGYTF
TRBD2 | TRBJ2-5 | TRBV7-2 | . | TGTGCCAGCAGCTGGTTAGCGGGAGGGCCACCGGGGGAGACCCAGTACTTC | CASSWLAGGPPGETQYF
TRBD1 | TRBJ2-5 | TRBV29-1 | . | TGCAGCGCCTGGACAGGGGAGGCAGGAGAGACCCAGTACTTC | CSAWTGEAGETQYF
. | TRBJ1-3 | TRBV4-1 | few | TGCGCCAGCAGCCCATTCGTGGAGGGAAACACCATATATTTT | CASSPFVEGNTIYF
TRBD1 | TRBJ1-2 | TRBV29-1 | . | TGCAGCGTTGCGCGACAGGGTCAAGCTAACTATGGCTACACCTTC | CSVARQGQANYGYTF